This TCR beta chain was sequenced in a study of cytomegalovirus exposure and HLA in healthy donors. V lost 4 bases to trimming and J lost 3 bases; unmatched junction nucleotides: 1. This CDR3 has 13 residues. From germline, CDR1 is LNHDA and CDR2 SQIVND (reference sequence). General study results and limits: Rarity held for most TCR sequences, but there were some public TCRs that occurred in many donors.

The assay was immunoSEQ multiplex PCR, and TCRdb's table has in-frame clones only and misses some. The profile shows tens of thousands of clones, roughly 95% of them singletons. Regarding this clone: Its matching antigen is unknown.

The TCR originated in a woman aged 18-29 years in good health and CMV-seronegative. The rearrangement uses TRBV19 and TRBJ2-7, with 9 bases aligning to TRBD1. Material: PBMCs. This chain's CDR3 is CASSKGQGYEQYF. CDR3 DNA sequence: TGTGCCAGTAGTAAGGGACAGGGCTACGAGCAGTACTTC. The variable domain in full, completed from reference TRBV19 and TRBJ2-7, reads DGGITQSPKYLFRKEGQNVTLSCEQNLNHDAMYWYRQDPGQGLRLIYYSQIVNDFQKGDIAEGYSVSREKKESFPLTVTSAQKNPTAFYLCASSKGQGYEQYFGPGTRLTVT.